This TCR beta chain emerged from a study of blood T cell repertoires in COVID-19. Study background: In each case, the material was cDNA or gDNA derived from T cells, B-cell-depleted T cells, or PBMCs.

Authors' methods: The assay estimated nucleated cells by amplifying reference gene primers. Profiling relied on immunoSEQ multiplex PCR, and the TCRdb table lists in-frame clones only, not all of them. The DNA was the basis for D and trimming; V, J and clone size are from that table. Of 85,000 to 120,000 clones in the sample, about 85% are singletons; the top ten hold more than 5%. About this clone: Other nucleotide sequences in the sample specify the same CDR3.

The Seattle patients joined while their infection was active and were tracked longitudinally afterward. Between the trimmed V and J ends, which lost 1 base and 7 bases, there was a span of 17 bases. The germline CDR1 and CDR2 sequences are SGHDT and YYEEEE. The CDR3 runs to 15 residues. The receptor was derived from a woman between 45 and 60 years old with COVID-19, enrolled during active disease. The sequenced sample consisted of peripheral blood. V usage is TRBV5-6 and J usage is TRBJ1-2; maybe TRBD1 (5 bases). CDR3 sequence: CASSLRSSGVGGYTF. The DNA of the CDR3 is TGTGCCAGCAGCTTGAGATCGTCGGGGGTAGGTGGCTACACCTTC. The full variable domain, in which reference TRBV5-6 and TRBJ1-2 provide the parts outside the CDR3, is DAGVTQSPTHLIKTRGQQVTLRCSPKSGHDTVSWYQQALGQGPQFIFQYYEEEERQRGNFPDRFSGHQFPNYSSELNVNALLLGDSALYLCASSLRSSGVGGYTFGSGTRLTVV.